This TCR delta chain emerged from a study of Vδ1+ human thymocytes. CDR1 is TSWWSYY, CDR2 QGS, per germline. The trim removed 4 bases at V and 0 bases at J, leaving 17 bases unmatched. The CDR3 consists of 21 residues. RNA was extracted from the cells and then reverse transcribed. The CDR3 regions were amplified by multiplex PCR from V-gene primers to a constant-region primer. TCRdb repeated clone calling on the multiplex PCR reads with CATT. The sample lists about 55,000 delta-chain clones; about 15% were seen once. On this clone: The target antigen is unknown.

Study results and limitations: Thymic TRG and TRD repertoires appeared highly polyclonal, with Gaussian CDR3 length distributions. Many TRG clonotypes were shared between donors; TRD repertoires were essentially private. The authors advised highly purified populations and single-cell validation. Roughly 22% of thymic delta-chain sequences were Vdelta2, with few Vdelta3, unlike blood Vdelta1+ controls.

Alphabeta T cells were depleted, then CD3+ Vdelta1+ Vdelta2- thymocytes were FACS-sorted. Sequencing used Vdelta1+ gamma-delta thymocytes from the thymus. Described subset: FACS-sorted CD3+ TCRalphabeta- TCRVdelta1+ TCRVdelta2- thymocytes. The receptor was isolated from a boy less than two years old who had congenital heart surgery. The chain joins TRDV1 to TRDJ1; TRDD3 aligns across 13 bases. The DNA of the CDR3 is TGTGCTCTTGGGGGGCCTCGAGGGTACTGGGGGATACGCTCAAACACCGATAAACTCATCTTT. It encodes CALGGPRGYWGIRSNTDKLIF.